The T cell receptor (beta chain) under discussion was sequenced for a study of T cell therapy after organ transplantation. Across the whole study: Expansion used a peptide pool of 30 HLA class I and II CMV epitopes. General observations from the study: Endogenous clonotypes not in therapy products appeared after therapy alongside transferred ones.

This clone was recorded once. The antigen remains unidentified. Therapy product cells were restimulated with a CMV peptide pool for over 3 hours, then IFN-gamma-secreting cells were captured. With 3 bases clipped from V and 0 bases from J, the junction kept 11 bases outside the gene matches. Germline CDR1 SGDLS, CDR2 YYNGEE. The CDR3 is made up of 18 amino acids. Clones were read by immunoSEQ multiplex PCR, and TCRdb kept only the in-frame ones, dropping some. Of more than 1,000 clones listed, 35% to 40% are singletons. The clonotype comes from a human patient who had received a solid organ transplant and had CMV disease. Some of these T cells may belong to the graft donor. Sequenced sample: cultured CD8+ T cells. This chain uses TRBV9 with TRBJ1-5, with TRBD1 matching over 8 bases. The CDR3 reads CASSAGQDFEISNQPQHF. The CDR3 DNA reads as TGTGCCAGCAGCGCGGGACAGGACTTCGAGATTAGCAATCAGCCCCAGCATTTT.